This T cell receptor (beta chain) was profiled in a study of T-cell memory formation after mild COVID-19. The CDR3 length is 16 residues. From germline, CDR1 is MGHRA and CDR2 YSYEKL. Trimming removed 0 bases from V and 4 bases from J, with 15 bases in between. TCRdb re-called the 5' RACE reads with MiXCR, one entry per CDR3 protein. The top ten hold 7.5% to 10% of the sample, which has about 440,000 distinct CDR3 sequences, over 15% seen once. The chain is built from TRBV4-1 and TRBJ1-1; D not resolved. This clonotype was sampled from an adult woman who had mild COVID-19 (a few samples of this study predate the infection). Cell type and time point are not known. Sequenced sample: PBMCs or a T cell subset sorted from them (not recorded which). CDR3 sequence reads: CASSQDMAGVGTEAFF. The DNA for the CDR3 is TGCGCCAGCAGCCAAGATATGGCCGGTGTGGGCACTGAAGCTTTCTTT.